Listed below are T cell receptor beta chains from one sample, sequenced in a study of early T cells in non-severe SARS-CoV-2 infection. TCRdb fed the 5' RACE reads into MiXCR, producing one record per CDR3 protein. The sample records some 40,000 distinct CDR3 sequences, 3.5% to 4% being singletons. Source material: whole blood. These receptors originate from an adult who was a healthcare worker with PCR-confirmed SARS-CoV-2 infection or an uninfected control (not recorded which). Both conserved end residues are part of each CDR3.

CDR3aa: CASSFYRGGSTGELFF; v_gene: TRBV7-9; j_gene: TRBJ2-2
CDR3aa: CASSRTGTEGYTF; v_gene: TRBV10-2; j_gene: TRBJ1-2
CDR3aa: CATSDGGTYEQYF; v_gene: TRBV24-1; j_gene: TRBJ2-7
CDR3aa: CASSPPRWVAGNNEQFF; v_gene: TRBV7-9; j_gene: TRBJ2-1
CDR3aa: CASSQGTGRDEQFF; v_gene: TRBV12-3/TRBV12-4; j_gene: TRBJ2-1
CDR3aa: CASSWRDYPQETQYF; v_gene: TRBV5-4; j_gene: TRBJ2-5
CDR3aa: CASSSGARYQETQYF; v_gene: TRBV5-1; j_gene: TRBJ2-5
CDR3aa: CASSPAGTIYEQYF; v_gene: TRBV9; j_gene: TRBJ2-7
CDR3aa: CASSQRGDTQYF; v_gene: TRBV3-1; j_gene: TRBJ2-3
CDR3aa: CASSEFSGNSYNEQFF; v_gene: TRBV6-1; j_gene: TRBJ2-1
CDR3aa: CASSLDGTGIETQYF; v_gene: TRBV5-1; j_gene: TRBJ2-5
CDR3aa: CASSYATSDEQFF; v_gene: TRBV6-2/TRBV6-3; j_gene: TRBJ2-1
CDR3aa: CASTPLGYNEQFF; v_gene: TRBV14; j_gene: TRBJ2-1
CDR3aa: CAWSQTRFEQFF; v_gene: TRBV30; j_gene: TRBJ2-1
CDR3aa: CASSPTTGWTGELFF; v_gene: TRBV27; j_gene: TRBJ2-2
CDR3aa: CASSPTGEGDEKLFF; v_gene: TRBV21-1; j_gene: TRBJ1-4
CDR3aa: CASSRGGGNQPQHF; v_gene: TRBV7-8; j_gene: TRBJ1-5
CDR3aa: CASSGAGPSSGNTIYF; v_gene: TRBV12-3/TRBV12-4; j_gene: TRBJ1-3
CDR3aa: CASSWQTNQPQHF; v_gene: TRBV19; j_gene: TRBJ1-5
CDR3aa: CASSVLGQSYNEQFF; v_gene: TRBV9; j_gene: TRBJ2-1
CDR3aa: CASSYYLGLAGAGELFF; v_gene: TRBV6-5; j_gene: TRBJ2-2
CDR3aa: CASSYGLAGVGETQYF; v_gene: TRBV6-2/TRBV6-3; j_gene: TRBJ2-5
CDR3aa: CASSNRDIQYF; v_gene: TRBV19; j_gene: TRBJ2-4